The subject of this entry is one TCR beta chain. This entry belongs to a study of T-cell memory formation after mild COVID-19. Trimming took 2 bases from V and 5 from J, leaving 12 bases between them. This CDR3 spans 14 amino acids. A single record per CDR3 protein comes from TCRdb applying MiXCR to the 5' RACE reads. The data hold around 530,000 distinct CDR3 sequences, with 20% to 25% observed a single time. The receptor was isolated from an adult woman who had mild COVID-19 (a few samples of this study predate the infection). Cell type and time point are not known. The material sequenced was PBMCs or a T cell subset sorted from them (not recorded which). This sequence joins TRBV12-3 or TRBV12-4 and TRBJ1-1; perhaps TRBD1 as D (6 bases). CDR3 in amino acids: CASSLMAGVTEAFF. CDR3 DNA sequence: TGTGCCAGCAGTTTAATGGCAGGGGTGACTGAAGCTTTCTTT.